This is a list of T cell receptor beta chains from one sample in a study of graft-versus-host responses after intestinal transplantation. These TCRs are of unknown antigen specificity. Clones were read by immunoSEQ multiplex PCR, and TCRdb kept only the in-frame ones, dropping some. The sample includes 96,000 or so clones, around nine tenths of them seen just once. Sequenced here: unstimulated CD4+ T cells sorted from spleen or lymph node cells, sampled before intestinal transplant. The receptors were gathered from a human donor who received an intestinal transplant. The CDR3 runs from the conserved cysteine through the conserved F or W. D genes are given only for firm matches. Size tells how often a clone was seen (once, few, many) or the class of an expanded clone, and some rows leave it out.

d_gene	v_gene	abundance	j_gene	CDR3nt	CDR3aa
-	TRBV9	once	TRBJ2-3	TGTGCCAGCAGCCGCCGTCAGGGGCCCGGCACAGATACGCAGTATTTT	CASSRRQGPGTDTQYF
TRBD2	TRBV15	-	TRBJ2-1	TGTGCCACCAGCAGAGATCCCGGCGGGGGTGAGCAGTTCTTC	CATSRDPGGGEQFF
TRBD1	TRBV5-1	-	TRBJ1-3	TGCGCCAGCAGCGGGGGACAGACCCCCTCTGGAAACACCATATATTTT	CASSGGQTPSGNTIYF
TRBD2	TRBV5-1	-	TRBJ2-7	TGCGCCAGCAGCCCGGGACTAGCGGAAATCTCCTACGAGCAGTACTTC	CASSPGLAEISYEQYF
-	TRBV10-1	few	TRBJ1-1	TGCGCCAGCAGTGATATGGCGGGGGATGAAGCTTTCTTT	CASSDMAGDEAFF
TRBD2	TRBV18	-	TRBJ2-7	TGTGCCAGCTCACCACCGACGGGGGGACTCCTCTCCTACGAGCAGTACTTC	CASSPPTGGLLSYEQYF
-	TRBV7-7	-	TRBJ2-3	TGTGCCAGCAGCTTACGGGGGTCAGGCACAGATACGCAGTATTTT	CASSLRGSGTDTQYF
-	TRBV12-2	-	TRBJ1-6	TGTGCAAGTCGCTTAGGAAGGGACTCGAAAAATTCACCCCTCCACTTT	CASRLGRDSKNSPLHF
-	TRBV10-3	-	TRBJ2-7	TGTGCCATCAGTGAGTCTTTTGGTGGGGGGACCTACGAGCAGTACTTC	CAISESFGGGTYEQYF
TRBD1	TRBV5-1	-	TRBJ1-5	TGCGCCAGCAGCCCGGGACAGGGTTTTCAGCCCCAGCATTTT	CASSPGQGFQPQHF
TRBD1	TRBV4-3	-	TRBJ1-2	TGCGCCAGCAGCCCTCGACAGGGACCCTATGGCTACACCTTC	CASSPRQGPYGYTF
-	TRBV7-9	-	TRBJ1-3	TGTGCCAGCAGCTCCGGAAATTACAGGGCCTTCGCCGCTGGAAACACCATATATTTT	CASSSGNYRAFAAGNTIYF
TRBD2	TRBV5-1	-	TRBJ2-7	TGCGCCAGCAGCTCCGGACTAGCGGGAGTGTACGAGCAGTACTTC	CASSSGLAGVYEQYF
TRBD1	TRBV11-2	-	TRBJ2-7	TGTGCCAGCAGCTCTCCTCGGACAGGTAACGAGCAGTACTTC	CASSSPRTGNEQYF
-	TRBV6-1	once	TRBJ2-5	TGTGCCAGCAGTGAATCCCCTGGGGGAGGCCAAGAGACCCAGTACTTC	CASSESPGGGQETQYF
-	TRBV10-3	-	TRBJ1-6	TGTGCCATCAGTGAGACGCGGAATTCACCCCTCCACTTT	CAISETRNSPLHF
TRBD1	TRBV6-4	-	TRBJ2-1	TGTGCCAGCAGTGGACAGGGTGGGGGTGAGCAGTTCTTC	CASSGQGGGEQFF
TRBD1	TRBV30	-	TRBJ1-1	TGTGCCTGGACTGAGACAGGGATCGCTGAAGCTTTCTTT	CAWTETGIAEAFF
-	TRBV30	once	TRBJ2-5	TGTGCCTGGAAGGGTCGGCAGGGAAAGGGTAAAAAAGAGACCCAGTACTTC	CAWKGRQGKGKKETQYF
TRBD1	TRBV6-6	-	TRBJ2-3	TGTGCCAGCAGTTACGGGACAGGGGGCACAGATACGCAGTATTTT	CASSYGTGGTDTQYF
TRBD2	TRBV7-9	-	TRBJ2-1	TGTGCCAGCAGCTTCTTAGCGGGGGGGCCCAATGAGCAGTTCTTC	CASSFLAGGPNEQFF
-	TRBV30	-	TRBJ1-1	TGTGCCTGGAGTGTGGAGGGGCGGAACACTGAAGCTTTCTTT	CAWSVEGRNTEAFF
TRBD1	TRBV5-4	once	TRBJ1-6	TGTGCCAGCAGCTTGGCACAGGGGGATTCACCCCTCCACTTT	CASSLAQGDSPLHF
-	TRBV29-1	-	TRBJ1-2	TGCAGCGTGGCCAGACGGGGAGCTAACTATGGCTACACCTTC	CSVARRGANYGYTF
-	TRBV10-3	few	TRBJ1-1	TGTGCCATCAGCGCCATTGGGGCGAACACTGAAGCTTTCTTT	CAISAIGANTEAFF
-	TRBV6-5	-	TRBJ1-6	TGTGCCAGCAGTCGGGGGGGGCCAAATAATTCACCCCTCCACTTT	CASSRGGPNNSPLHF
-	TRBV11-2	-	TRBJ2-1	TGTGCCAGCAGCTTAGATTGGGTCAGAGGGCGGGTGAGCTCCTACAATGAGCAGTTCTTC	CASSLDWVRGRVSSYNEQFF
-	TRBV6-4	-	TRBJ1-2	TGTGCCAGCATTGATCTATCCCCTTATGGCTACACCTTC	CASIDLSPYGYTF
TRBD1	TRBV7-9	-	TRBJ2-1	TGTGCCAGCAGCTTGAGGGGACAGGGGGTTTACAATGAGCAGTTCTTC	CASSLRGQGVYNEQFF
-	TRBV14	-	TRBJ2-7	TGTGCCAGCAGCTATAACTGGTTGTACGAGCAGTACTTC	CASSYNWLYEQYF
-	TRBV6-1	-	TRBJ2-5	TGTGCCAGCAGTGACCCAGGGGAGACCCAGTACTTC	CASSDPGETQYF
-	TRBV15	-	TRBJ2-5	TGTGCCACCAGCAGAGGGACTGGAAAAGAGACCCAGTACTTC	CATSRGTGKETQYF
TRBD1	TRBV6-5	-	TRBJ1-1	TGTGCCAGCAGTCCCACGCGGTTGACAGGGGTTAGAGCTTTCTTT	CASSPTRLTGVRAFF
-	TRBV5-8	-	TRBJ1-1	TGTGCCAGCAGCTTGGAGGGGTTTACTGAAGCTTTCTTT	CASSLEGFTEAFF
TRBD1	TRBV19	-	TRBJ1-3	TGTGCCAGTAGTATAAGCAGGGGGCGCCCCCTCTCTGGAAACACCATATATTTT	CASSISRGRPLSGNTIYF
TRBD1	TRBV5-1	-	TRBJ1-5	TGCGCCAGCAGACTGGAAGGCAGGGGGCCGGGGCAGCCCCAGCATTTT	CASRLEGRGPGQPQHF
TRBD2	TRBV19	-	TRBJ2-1	TGTGCCAGTAGTGTCCCCGGAGCGGGGGTGAACAATGAGCAGTTCTTC	CASSVPGAGVNNEQFF
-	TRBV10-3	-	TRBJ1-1	TGTGCCATCAGTCAATCGACAGGACTTGATGAAGCTTTCTTT	CAISQSTGLDEAFF
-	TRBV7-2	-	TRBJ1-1	TGTGCCAGCAGTCAACGGGGTGAAGCTTTCTTT	CASSQRGEAFF
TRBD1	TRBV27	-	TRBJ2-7	TGTGCCAGCTTCAATCCCGGGACAGGGAGGAACGAGCAGTACTTC	CASFNPGTGRNEQYF
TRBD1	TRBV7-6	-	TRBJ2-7	TGTGCCAGCAGCTTAGTATCCCGGACAGGCACCTACGAGCAGTACTTC	CASSLVSRTGTYEQYF
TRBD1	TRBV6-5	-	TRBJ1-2	TGTGCCAGCAGTTACTCTCCGGGACAGAGGCTCGGGGGCTACACCTTC	CASSYSPGQRLGGYTF
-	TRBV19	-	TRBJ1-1	TGTGCCAGTAGGCAGCTTGGGGGCGGGGGGACTTACACTGAAGCTTTCTTT	CASRQLGGGGTYTEAFF
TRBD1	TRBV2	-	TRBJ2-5	TGTGCCAGCAGTGTGGGGACAGGTGGGGGGGAGACCCAGTACTTC	CASSVGTGGGETQYF
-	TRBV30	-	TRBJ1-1	TGTGCCTGGAGTGTACGGGACACTGAAGCTTTCTTT	CAWSVRDTEAFF
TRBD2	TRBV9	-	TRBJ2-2	TGTGCCAGCAGCTCCAGACTAGCGGGAGGGTCCGGGGAGCTGTTTTTT	CASSSRLAGGSGELFF
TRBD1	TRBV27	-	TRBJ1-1	TGTGCCAGCAGTCGATTGGACAGGGTAAACACTGAAGCTTTCTTT	CASSRLDRVNTEAFF
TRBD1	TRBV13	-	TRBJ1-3	TGTGCCAGCAGCCCCGACAGGGTAAGCGTTGGAAACACCATATATTTT	CASSPDRVSVGNTIYF
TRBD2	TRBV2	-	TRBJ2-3	TGTGCCAGCACCAGGACTAGCGGGGACACAGATACGCAGTATTTT	CASTRTSGDTDTQYF